This T cell receptor (beta chain) was recovered during a study of beta chain features in type 1 diabetes. Study results and caveats: When Type 1 diabetes patients were examined, their TCRB CDR3s proved moderately but significantly shorter in all four CD4+ subsets.

This clone appeared a few times. Antigen unknown. Only one heparinised blood draw was taken per donor, and its volume averaged about 120 mL. Every bit of the isolated RNA underwent reverse transcription, so sequencing read expressed TCRB transcripts. Naive, central memory and regulatory T cell samples yielded about 4 million reads on average. Sequenced by immunoSEQ multiplex PCR; TCRdb stores in-frame clones only, minus some. This sample has 630,000 or so clones, with over 12% found just once. The CDR3 runs to 15 residues. V was pared by 6 bases and J by 2 bases, with 7 bases of the junction left unmatched. The germline V gene has CDR1 SNHLY and CDR2 FYNNEI.

The sequence came from a man aged 18 to 30 with type 1 diabetes. The V call is TRBV2, the J call TRBJ2-3, with TRBD1 identical over 8 bases. Source material: naive CD4+ T cells from blood. CDR3 amino acids: CASRGQGRDTDTQYF. CDR3 bases: TGTGCCAGCAGAGGACAGGGTCGCGACACAGATACGCAGTATTTT.